A single sample is the source of the 31 T cell receptor beta chains below, sequenced in a study of blood T cell repertoires in COVID-19. Sequencing used immunoSEQ multiplex PCR; TCRdb keeps in-frame clones, though not all of them. There are around 130,000 clones in the sample; over 75% occur only once, and around 30% lies in the top ten. The sample comprised peripheral blood. These receptors were taken from a man aged 65 to 85 with active or convalescent COVID-19.

The chain carries TRBV2 and TRBJ2-2; 8 nucleotides align to TRBD2. Germline-derived CDR1 and CDR2 are SNHLY and FYNNEI. The CDR3 has 15 residues. J lost 2 bases, V lost 4 bases, and 3 bases had no gene match. CDR3 bases: TGTGCCAGCAGTGCGGGAGGGCCAAACACCGGGGAGCTGTTTTTT. This gives the protein CASSAGGPNTGELFF.

The gene calls are TRBV29-1 and TRBJ2-7; 15 bases are a match to TRBD2. The CDR3 is 17 residues long. Germline CDR1 and CDR2: SQVTM and ANQGSEA. V shed 5 bases and J 6 bases; nucleotides not matched to a gene: 14. The CDR3 bases are TGCAGCGTTCCGGAAGACGGACTAGCGGGAGGGCCGGGCGAGCAGTACTTC. As protein: CSVPEDGLAGGPGEQYF.

CDR3: CAWRGVLMAGELFF. In DNA, the CDR3 is TGTGCCTGGAGAGGGGTTTTAATGGCCGGGGAGCTGTTTTTT. The chain links TRBV30 to TRBJ2-2; D might be TRBD1 (5 bases). Trimming left V 3 bases short and J 6 bases short, with 14 bases between. Germline V gene lookup returns CDR1 GTSNPN and CDR2 SVGIG (reference sequence). The CDR3 has 14 amino acids.

This chain uses TRBV6-5 with TRBJ2-3; possible D gene TRBD1, 6 bases. Per germline, CDR1 MNHEY and CDR2 SVGAGI. Deletions cut 11 bases from V and 2 bases from J, with 11 bases between. The CDR3 covers 12 residues. The CDR3 bases are TGTGCCTCCCGACAGGACACAGATACGCAGTATTTT. Translation: CASRQDTDTQYF.

The V gene is TRBV7-2, the J gene TRBJ2-1; D remains unclear. V gave up 5 bases and J gave up 4 bases, with 6 bases separating them. This CDR3 has 12 amino acids. Per the germline V gene, CDR1 is SGHTA and CDR2 is FQGNSA. The chain's CDR3 is CASSLQYNEQFF. The CDR3 DNA reads as TGTGCCAGCAGCCTGCAGTACAATGAGCAGTTCTTC.

The rearrangement uses TRBV3-1 (or the pseudogene TRBV3-2) and TRBJ1-1; the match to TRBD1 covers 8 bases. The length of the CDR3 is 14 residues. Unmatched junction bases numbered 8, after V lost 6 bases and J lost 5 bases. Germline CDR1 is LGHDT and CDR2 is YNNKEL (reference sequence). In nucleotides, the CDR3 is TGTGCCAGCAGGGCAGGGGGCGAGGGGACTGAAGCTTTCTTT. This sequence encodes CASRAGGEGTEAFF.

The rearrangement uses TRBV27 and TRBJ2-7; 8 nucleotides match TRBD1. The CDR3 has 15 residues. V lost 5 bases to trimming and J lost 4 bases; unmatched junction nucleotides: 10. Germline V lookup: CDR1 MNHEY, CDR2 SMNVEV (reference sequence). CDR3 protein: CASSLLGTGVYEQYF. The CDR3 coding sequence is TGTGCCAGCAGTCTGCTCGGGACAGGAGTTTACGAGCAGTACTTC.

The CDR3 here is CASKIEVNTEAFF. In DNA, the CDR3 is TGTGCCAGCAAAATAGAAGTGAACACTGAAGCTTTCTTT. The V call is TRBV28, the J call TRBJ1-1; no definite D call. The CDR3 has 13 amino acids. With 7 bases removed from V and 0 bases from J, the gap between germline ends came to 9 bases. Germline V lookup: CDR1 MDHEN, CDR2 SYDVKM.

The chain is built from TRBV24-1 and TRBJ1-2; unclear D gene. The ends were cut back, 5 bases at V and 1 base at J, with 10 bases in the middle. The CDR3 is made up of 14 amino acids. Germline CDR1 reads KGHDR; CDR2 reads SFDVKD. The CDR3 DNA sequence: TGTGCCACCAGTGGTACAGAAGTTAACTATGGCTACACCTTC. Its translation is CATSGTEVNYGYTF.

The chain carries TRBV19 and TRBJ2-1; 13 nucleotides agree with TRBD2. Germline CDR1 reads LNHDA; CDR2 reads SQIVND (reference sequence). There are 15 residues in the CDR3. Unmatched junction bases numbered 1, after V lost 2 bases and J lost 6 bases. Here the CDR3 reads CASSIRLAGGNEQFF. The CDR3 DNA follows: TGTGCCAGTAGTATAAGACTAGCGGGAGGCAATGAGCAGTTCTTC.

The chain combines TRBV19 with TRBJ1-3; 10 nucleotides match TRBD1. Germline loops: CDR1 LNHDA, CDR2 SQIVND (reference sequence). The CDR3 consists of 14 residues. After removal of 9 bases from V and 6 bases from J, the junction contained 8 bases not matched to a gene. CDR3 bases: TGTGCCAGCTCGGGACAGGGGAAAGCAAACACCATATATTTT. Its protein product is CASSGQGKANTIYF.

The chain joins TRBV6-5 to TRBJ2-2; tentative D call: TRBD2 (6 bases). Trimming pared 1 base from V and 4 bases from J, leaving 10 bases between. The CDR3 runs to 15 residues. Per germline, CDR1 MNHEY and CDR2 SVGAGI. This CDR3 reads CASSYFGGTTGELFF. The DNA for the CDR3 is TGTGCCAGCAGTTACTTTGGGGGGACCACCGGGGAGCTGTTTTTT.

The chain recombines TRBV4-1 with TRBJ2-2; TRBD1 agrees at 11 bases. Germline V lookup: CDR1 MGHRA, CDR2 YSYEKL. CDR3 length: 16 amino acids. The V segment lost 5 bases and the J segment 1 base; nucleotides outside the gene matches: 3. DNA for the CDR3: TGCGCCAGCAGCAGGGGACAGGGGGGGAACACCGGGGAGCTGTTTTTT. Amino acid sequence: CASSRGQGGNTGELFF.

This clone was detected a few times. The gene calls are TRBV6-5 and TRBJ2-7, with 11 bases matching TRBD2. The germline V gene encodes CDR1 MNHEY and CDR2 SVGAGI. CDR3 length: 14 residues. Trimming at V came to 6 bases and at J to 2 bases, leaving 3 bases not matched to a gene. DNA of the CDR3: TGTGCCAGCAGCCGTAGCGGGAGGGCCTACGAGCAGTACTTC. It codes for CASSRSGRAYEQYF.

The CDR3 sequence: CASSELRQGAYEQYF. As DNA, the CDR3 is TGCGCCAGCAGTGAGCTGAGACAGGGGGCGTACGAGCAGTACTTC. This chain connects TRBV10-2 to TRBJ2-7; 10 bases align to TRBD1. CDR3 length: 15 amino acids. The V segment lost 2 bases and the J segment 4 bases; nucleotides outside the gene matches: 5. Germline assignment: CDR1 WSHSY and CDR2 SAAADI.

The chain recombines TRBV24-1 with TRBJ1-5, with D hard to call. Germline lookup yields CDR1 KGHDR and CDR2 SFDVKD. The CDR3 covers 13 residues. Trimming took 3 bases from V and 4 from J, leaving 6 bases between them. CDR3 loop: CATSDIENQPQHF. DNA of the CDR3: TGTGCCACCAGTGATATAGAGAATCAGCCCCAGCATTTT.

The genes are TRBV28 and TRBJ2-7, with 11 bases fitting TRBD1. Trimming took 4 bases from V and 3 from J; bases not matched to a gene: 8. Germline values: CDR1 MDHEN, CDR2 SYDVKM. This CDR3 is 16 amino acids long. The DNA for the CDR3 is TGTGCCAGCAGTTGGGGGGGACAGGGGGACTTCTACGAGCAGTACTTC. Translating gives CASSWGGQGDFYEQYF.

The chain combines TRBV19 with TRBJ2-7, with unresolved D. V dropped 10 bases and J dropped 4 bases, with 17 bases sitting between them. CDR1 and CDR2 from the germline V gene are LNHDA and SQIVND (reference sequence). The CDR3 is 13 residues long. The CDR3 protein is CATSPFPLYEQYF. For the CDR3, the DNA is TGTGCCACCTCACCATTTCCACTTTACGAGCAGTACTTC.

The chain links TRBV19 to TRBJ1-2, with TRBD1 identical over 8 bases. The germline V gene encodes CDR1 LNHDA and CDR2 SQIVND (reference sequence). The ends lost 4 bases at V and 5 bases at J; junction bases unmatched: 9. This CDR3 region has 15 residues. CDR3 nucleotides: TGTGCCAGTAGTACCCTGGACAGGGCGAGATATGGCTACACCTTC. As protein: CASSTLDRARYGYTF. Drawing the rest from reference TRBV19 and TRBJ1-2, the complete variable domain is DGGITQSPKYLFRKEGQNVTLSCEQNLNHDAMYWYRQDPGQGLRLIYYSQIVNDFQKGDIAEGYSVSREKKESFPLTVTSAQKNPTAFYLCASSTLDRARYGYTFGSGTRLTVV.

This chain connects TRBV10-3 to TRBJ1-6, with D possibly TRBD1 on 5 matching bases. Trimming took off 0 bases at V and 0 bases at J, with 12 bases between the two ends. The CDR3 length is 18 residues. Germline V gene data show CDR1 as ENHRY and CDR2 as SYGVKD. The CDR3 here is CAISESWGESSYNSPLHF. The CDR3, as DNA: TGTGCCATCAGTGAGTCGTGGGGGGAAAGCTCCTATAATTCACCCCTCCACTTT.

This sequence joins TRBV10-3 and TRBJ1-4; D is unresolved. The CDR3 contains 13 residues. Deletions cut 8 bases from V and 13 bases from J, with 20 bases between. The germline V gene encodes CDR1 ENHRY and CDR2 SYGVKD. CDR3 DNA sequence: TGTGCCATCTCGGACGGCTCAGACGGGGTACTGTTTTTT. Amino acid sequence: CAISDGSDGVLFF.

V is TRBV5-6 and J is TRBJ2-1, with 10 bases that match TRBD2. The germline gives CDR1 SGHDT, CDR2 YYEEEE. CDR3 length: 14 residues. V shed 4 bases, J shed 12 bases, and the junction held 10 bases outside the gene matches. The CDR3 sequence: CASSDGTSAPSQFF. The CDR3 DNA follows: TGTGCCAGCAGCGACGGGACTAGCGCTCCCTCGCAGTTCTTC. The entire variable domain, with the rest obtained from reference TRBV5-6 and TRBJ2-1, is as follows: DAGVTQSPTHLIKTRGQQVTLRCSPKSGHDTVSWYQQALGQGPQFIFQYYEEEERQRGNFPDRFSGHQFPNYSSELNVNALLLGDSALYLCASSDGTSAPSQFFGPGTRLTVL.

J is TRBJ2-1 and V is TRBV12-2; the table calls TRBD1, which could not be checked here. TRBV12-2 is deemed a pseudogene. This CDR3 has 14 residues. CDR3 amino acids: CASRLAGSSCEQFF. The CDR3 coding sequence is TGTGCAAGTCGCTTAGCGGGCAGTTCCTGTGAGCAGTTCTTC.

V is TRBV7-9 and J is TRBJ1-2; 7 bases fit TRBD1. Germline V lookup: CDR1 SEHNR, CDR2 FQNEAQ (reference sequence). The CDR3 runs to 14 residues. V shed 4 bases, J shed 9 bases, and the junction held 11 bases outside the gene matches. The DNA of the CDR3 is TGTGCCAGCAGCTCCAGGGGGAGCGGTTGGAGCTACACCTTC. Protein: CASSSRGSGWSYTF. The complete variable domain, with remaining parts taken from reference TRBV7-9 and TRBJ1-2, reads DTGVSQNPRHKITKRGQNVTFRCDPISEHNRLYWYRQTLGQGPEFLTYFQNEAQLEKSRLLSDRFSAERPKGSFSTLEIQRTEQGDSAMYLCASSSRGSGWSYTFGSGTRLTVV.

CDR3 coding DNA: TGTGCCAGCAGTGCCCGACAGGATGGGTATGAAAAACTGTTTTTT. This sequence encodes CASSARQDGYEKLFF. The rearrangement uses TRBV27 and TRBJ1-4, with a tentative D call TRBD1 (6 bases). The CDR3 contains 15 residues. Between the trimmed V and J ends, which lost 5 bases and 6 bases, there was a span of 16 bases. Germline CDR1 and CDR2: MNHEY and SMNVEV (reference sequence).

This clone was recorded only once. The chain couples TRBV29-1 to TRBJ1-2, with D possibly TRBD1 on 6 matching bases. Germline lookup yields CDR1 SQVTM and CDR2 ANQGSEA. V lost 6 bases and J lost 4, with 9 bases in between. The CDR3 is made up of 11 amino acids. In DNA, the CDR3 is TGCAGCGTCCGGACAGTCTATGGCTACACCTTC. As protein: CSVRTVYGYTF.

This sequence joins TRBV7-9 and TRBJ2-5; 7 nucleotides agree with TRBD1. Per the germline V gene, CDR1 is SEHNR and CDR2 is FQNEAQ (reference sequence). The CDR3 has 14 amino acids. The junction had 8 bases not matched to a gene; V was cut back by 7 bases and J by 3 bases. CDR3 protein: CASTVDRAEETQYF. The CDR3 region has the DNA TGTGCCAGCACCGTCGACAGGGCGGAAGAGACCCAGTACTTC.

This clone was detected many times. V usage is TRBV5-6 and J usage is TRBJ2-2, with 8 bases matching TRBD2. The length of the CDR3 is 16 residues. The V and J ends lost 2 bases and 1 base, in that order; junction bases with no gene match: 4. CDR1 is SGHDT, CDR2 YYEEEE, per germline. The CDR3 reads CASSFRTSMNTGELFF. The DNA for the CDR3 is TGTGCCAGCAGCTTTCGGACTAGCATGAACACCGGGGAGCTGTTTTTT.

The CDR3 nucleotides are TGTGCCAGCAGCCCCAAGACAGGTTACTATGGCTACACCTTC. It specifies CASSPKTGYYGYTF. The chain uses TRBV7-2 and TRBJ1-2; maybe TRBD1 (6 bases). Germline CDR1 SGHTA, CDR2 FQGNSA. This CDR3 spans 14 amino acids. V was cut by 5 bases and J by 3 bases, with 13 bases left in between.

The chain combines TRBV28 with TRBJ1-2; tentatively, D is TRBD1 (6 bases). This CDR3 is built from 12 residues. Germline V gives CDR1 MDHEN, CDR2 SYDVKM. V lost 6 bases to trimming and J lost 7 bases, with 12 bases between them. The CDR3 DNA reads TGTGCCAGCAGCAGCGGACAGCCTGGCTACACCTTC. Translation: CASSSGQPGYTF.

The chain links TRBV7-9 to TRBJ1-6; no firm D call. The CDR3 is made up of 13 amino acids. V was trimmed by 4 bases and J by 14 bases, leaving 15 bases between them. CDR1 and CDR2 (germline): SEHNR, FQNEAQ (reference sequence). Here the CDR3 reads CASSSSEPRALHF. Here the CDR3 DNA reads TGTGCCAGCAGCTCCTCGGAGCCTAGAGCCCTCCACTTT.